This is a list of T cell receptor beta chains from one sample in a study of blood T cell repertoires in COVID-19. This table comes from immunoSEQ multiplex PCR, and its TCRdb copy is limited to in-frame clones, with some not included. This sample yields a few hundred thousand clones, of which 70% to 90% are seen a single time; approximately 6% belongs to the top ten. Sequencing was carried out using PBMCs or T cells enriched from blood (not recorded which). The origin of the receptors is a young woman who had recovered from COVID-19. The CDR3 runs from the conserved cysteine through the conserved F or W. A D gene is named only where the DNA matches it firmly. Clone size is shown for a subset of rows, as once, few, many or a class of expanded clone.

cdr3_aa: CASSLGHDRGTGELFF
cdr3_nt: TGTGCCAGCAGCTTGGGACATGACAGGGGCACCGGGGAGCTGTTTTTT
d_call: TRBD1
j_call: TRBJ2-2
v_call: TRBV5-4
clone_size: .

cdr3_aa: CASGPSGQTFYEQYF
cdr3_nt: TGTGCTAGTGGACCATCGGGACAGACATTCTACGAGCAGTACTTC
d_call: TRBD1
j_call: TRBJ2-7
v_call: TRBV12-5
clone_size: few

cdr3_aa: CASSLSGAGNTIYF
cdr3_nt: TGTGCCAGCAGCTTATCAGGGGCTGGAAACACCATATATTTT
d_call: .
j_call: TRBJ1-3
v_call: TRBV13
clone_size: few

cdr3_aa: CASSHGQGAHQPQHF
cdr3_nt: TGTGCCAGTAGCCATGGACAGGGAGCCCACCAGCCCCAGCATTTT
d_call: TRBD1
j_call: TRBJ1-5
v_call: TRBV19
clone_size: .

cdr3_aa: CASSLSPSTFYQHF
cdr3_nt: TGTGCCAGCAGCTTATCGCCCTCAACTTTCTACCAGCATTTT
d_call: .
j_call: TRBJ1-5
v_call: TRBV7-2
clone_size: .

cdr3_aa: CASSLVGLVGGPQETQYF
cdr3_nt: TGTGCCAGCAGCTTAGTGGGACTAGTAGGGGGACCCCAAGAGACCCAGTACTTC
d_call: TRBD2
j_call: TRBJ2-5
v_call: TRBV7-2
clone_size: .

cdr3_aa: CASSDREYTEAFF
cdr3_nt: TGTGCCAGCAGTGACAGGGAATACACTGAAGCTTTCTTT
d_call: .
j_call: TRBJ1-1
v_call: TRBV6-1
clone_size: .

cdr3_aa: CASSLQETQYF
cdr3_nt: TGTGCCAGCAGCCTTCAAGAGACCCAGTACTTC
d_call: .
j_call: TRBJ2-5
v_call: TRBV12-3/TRBV12-4
clone_size: .

cdr3_aa: CAISEDRVPIWKDTQYF
cdr3_nt: TGTGCCATCAGTGAAGACAGGGTCCCCATTTGGAAAGATACGCAGTATTTT
d_call: TRBD1
j_call: TRBJ2-3
v_call: TRBV10-3
clone_size: .

cdr3_aa: CASSSRTGQGKRETQYF
cdr3_nt: TGTGCCAGCAGTTCCCGGACGGGACAGGGGAAACGAGAGACCCAGTACTTC
d_call: TRBD1
j_call: TRBJ2-5
v_call: TRBV27
clone_size: .

cdr3_aa: CASSLGQLSYEQYF
cdr3_nt: TGTGCCAGCAGCTTGGGACAGCTTTCCTACGAGCAGTACTTC
d_call: .
j_call: TRBJ2-7
v_call: TRBV5-4
clone_size: .

cdr3_aa: CASSLPDRNYGYTF
cdr3_nt: TGTGCCAGCAGCTTGCCGGACAGAAACTATGGCTACACCTTC
d_call: .
j_call: TRBJ1-2
v_call: TRBV5-4
clone_size: .

cdr3_aa: CASSQETGQGIRYTF
cdr3_nt: TGCGCCAGCAGCCAAGAAACGGGACAGGGGATCCGCTACACCTTC
d_call: TRBD1
j_call: TRBJ1-2
v_call: TRBV4-1
clone_size: once

cdr3_aa: CASSIPGHSSGNTIYF
cdr3_nt: TGTGCCAGCAGCATACCGGGACACTCATCAGGAAACACCATATATTTT
d_call: .
j_call: TRBJ1-3
v_call: TRBV13
clone_size: .

cdr3_aa: CASSRAGVGEEQYF
cdr3_nt: TGTGCCAGTAGCCGGGCCGGGGTGGGTGAGGAGCAGTATTTT
d_call: .
j_call: TRBJ2-3
v_call: TRBV19
clone_size: .

cdr3_aa: CASGLKDRNTGELFF
cdr3_nt: TGTGCCAGCGGCCTAAAGGACAGAAACACCGGGGAGCTGTTTTTT
d_call: .
j_call: TRBJ2-2
v_call: TRBV6-2/TRBV6-3
clone_size: .

cdr3_aa: CASTENSLNTEAFF
cdr3_nt: TGTGCCAGCACCGAGAACTCCCTGAACACTGAAGCTTTCTTT
d_call: .
j_call: TRBJ1-1
v_call: TRBV2
clone_size: .

cdr3_aa: CASSLARGTGQFYEQYF
cdr3_nt: TGTGCCAGCAGCTTAGCCAGGGGGACAGGGCAGTTCTACGAGCAGTACTTC
d_call: TRBD1
j_call: TRBJ2-7
v_call: TRBV11-2
clone_size: .

cdr3_aa: CASRDRNEQFF
cdr3_nt: TGTGCCAGCAGAGACAGGAATGAGCAGTTCTTC
d_call: .
j_call: TRBJ2-1
v_call: TRBV25-1
clone_size: .

cdr3_aa: CASSMGPPSYEQYF
cdr3_nt: TGTGCCAGTAGTATGGGGCCCCCTTCCTACGAGCAGTACTTC
d_call: .
j_call: TRBJ2-7
v_call: TRBV19
clone_size: once

cdr3_aa: CSVEDRARGNGYTF
cdr3_nt: TGCAGCGTTGAAGATCGAGCCAGGGGGAATGGCTACACCTTC
d_call: TRBD1
j_call: TRBJ1-2
v_call: TRBV29-1
clone_size: .

cdr3_aa: CASSYPQGVYYPEAFF
cdr3_nt: TGTGCCAGCAGTTACCCCCAGGGGGTATATTATCCTGAAGCTTTCTTT
d_call: TRBD1
j_call: TRBJ1-1
v_call: TRBV6-2/TRBV6-3
clone_size: .

cdr3_aa: CASSPPPGGPQHF
cdr3_nt: TGTGCCAGCTCACCACCGCCAGGGGGGCCCCAGCATTTT
d_call: TRBD1
j_call: TRBJ1-5
v_call: TRBV18
clone_size: .

cdr3_aa: CASSLPTGAGSPLHF
cdr3_nt: TGTGCCAGCAGTTTACCGACAGGGGCGGGTTCACCCCTCCACTTT
d_call: TRBD1
j_call: TRBJ1-6
v_call: TRBV6-5
clone_size: .

cdr3_aa: CASGGTGNQPQHF
cdr3_nt: TGTGCCAGTGGTGGGACAGGTAATCAGCCCCAGCATTTT
d_call: TRBD1
j_call: TRBJ1-5
v_call: TRBV19
clone_size: .

cdr3_aa: CASSDLRTGGRDGYTF
cdr3_nt: TGTGCCAGCAGTGATCTCAGGACAGGGGGTCGAGATGGCTACACCTTC
d_call: TRBD1
j_call: TRBJ1-2
v_call: TRBV25-1
clone_size: once

cdr3_aa: CASSSGVGNSPLHF
cdr3_nt: TGTGCCAGCAGCTCCGGGGTGGGTAATTCACCCCTCCACTTT
d_call: .
j_call: TRBJ1-6
v_call: TRBV7-8
clone_size: .

cdr3_aa: CASSRGLAGGQKTQYF
cdr3_nt: TGCGCCAGCAGCCGAGGACTAGCGGGGGGGCAGAAGACCCAGTACTTC
d_call: TRBD2
j_call: TRBJ2-5
v_call: TRBV4-3
clone_size: .

cdr3_aa: CSVVGADTEAFF
cdr3_nt: TGCAGCGTTGTGGGGGCGGACACTGAAGCTTTCTTT
d_call: .
j_call: TRBJ1-1
v_call: TRBV29-1
clone_size: .

cdr3_aa: CASSYSESYEQYF
cdr3_nt: TGTGCCAGCAGTTACTCGGAGTCCTACGAGCAGTACTTC
d_call: .
j_call: TRBJ2-7
v_call: TRBV6-5
clone_size: .

cdr3_aa: CASREQGSSYEQYF
cdr3_nt: TGTGCCAGCAGGGAACAGGGGAGCTCCTACGAGCAGTACTTC
d_call: TRBD1
j_call: TRBJ2-7
v_call: TRBV2
clone_size: .

cdr3_aa: CASILGQGSYGYTF
cdr3_nt: TGTGCCAGCATACTGGGACAGGGAAGCTATGGCTACACCTTC
d_call: TRBD1
j_call: TRBJ1-2
v_call: TRBV6-5
clone_size: .

cdr3_aa: CASSLGSYSEPGYTF
cdr3_nt: TGCGCCAGCAGCTTGGGCTCCTACTCCGAGCCTGGCTACACCTTC
d_call: .
j_call: TRBJ1-2
v_call: TRBV5-1
clone_size: .

cdr3_aa: CATRTGAGNIQYF
cdr3_nt: TGTGCCACCAGAACAGGGGCTGGAAACATTCAGTACTTC
d_call: TRBD1
j_call: TRBJ2-4
v_call: TRBV27
clone_size: .

cdr3_aa: CASSPPQGTFGELFF
cdr3_nt: TGTGCCAGCTCACCACCACAGGGGACCTTCGGGGAGCTGTTTTTT
d_call: TRBD1
j_call: TRBJ2-2
v_call: TRBV18
clone_size: .

cdr3_aa: CASSSTGFDEQYF
cdr3_nt: TGTGCCAGCAGCTCCACAGGGTTCGACGAGCAGTACTTC
d_call: .
j_call: TRBJ2-7
v_call: TRBV12-3/TRBV12-4
clone_size: few

cdr3_aa: CAISVASGNEQFF
cdr3_nt: TGTGCCATCAGTGTGGCTAGTGGCAATGAGCAGTTCTTC
d_call: .
j_call: TRBJ2-1
v_call: TRBV10-3
clone_size: few

cdr3_aa: CASSPLHPGDTTEAFF
cdr3_nt: TGTGCCAGCAGCCCTTTGCATCCAGGGGATACGACTGAAGCTTTCTTT
d_call: .
j_call: TRBJ1-1
v_call: TRBV7-9
clone_size: .

cdr3_aa: CASSGGWTDQETQYF
cdr3_nt: TGTGCCAGCAGCGGCGGATGGACTGACCAAGAGACCCAGTACTTC
d_call: .
j_call: TRBJ2-5
v_call: TRBV9
clone_size: .

cdr3_aa: CASSPAQNTEAFF
cdr3_nt: TGTGCCAGCAGTCCTGCACAGAACACTGAAGCTTTCTTT
d_call: .
j_call: TRBJ1-1
v_call: TRBV11-2
clone_size: .

cdr3_aa: CSVGDRGYEQYF
cdr3_nt: TGCAGCGTTGGGGACAGGGGCTACGAGCAGTACTTC
d_call: TRBD1
j_call: TRBJ2-7
v_call: TRBV29-1
clone_size: .

cdr3_aa: CASSIGGRGRPGELFF
cdr3_nt: TGTGCCAGTAGTATAGGGGGCAGGGGGCGACCCGGGGAGCTGTTTTTT
d_call: TRBD1
j_call: TRBJ2-2
v_call: TRBV19
clone_size: .

cdr3_aa: CASSQSNRDGGRSGANVLTF
cdr3_nt: TGCGCCAGCAGTCAATCGAACCGAGACGGGGGGAGGTCTGGGGCCAACGTCCTGACTTTC
d_call: TRBD2
j_call: TRBJ2-6
v_call: TRBV23-1
clone_size: .

cdr3_aa: CASSQVGRGKYEKLFF
cdr3_nt: TGCGCCAGCAGCCAAGTGGGCAGGGGGAAGTATGAAAAACTGTTTTTT
d_call: TRBD1
j_call: TRBJ1-4
v_call: TRBV4-1
clone_size: .

cdr3_aa: CASSEHGGYGYTF
cdr3_nt: TGTGCCAGCAGCGAACACGGAGGCTATGGCTACACCTTC
d_call: .
j_call: TRBJ1-2
v_call: TRBV5-4
clone_size: .

cdr3_aa: CASSESGGPYNEQFF
cdr3_nt: TGTGCCAGCAGTGAAAGCGGGGGCCCCTACAATGAGCAGTTCTTC
d_call: TRBD2
j_call: TRBJ2-1
v_call: TRBV2
clone_size: .

cdr3_aa: CASSYGGDRYNEQFF
cdr3_nt: TGTGCCAGCAGCTACGGGGGGGACAGATACAATGAGCAGTTCTTC
d_call: .
j_call: TRBJ2-1
v_call: TRBV9
clone_size: .

cdr3_aa: CASRPPGAGANVLTF
cdr3_nt: TGTGCCAGTAGACCCCCAGGGGCCGGGGCCAACGTCCTGACTTTC
d_call: .
j_call: TRBJ2-6
v_call: TRBV19
clone_size: .

cdr3_aa: CASSIDTLGPNREQYF
cdr3_nt: TGTGCCAGTAGTATTGACACCCTGGGGCCGAACCGTGAGCAGTACTTC
d_call: .
j_call: TRBJ2-7
v_call: TRBV19
clone_size: .

cdr3_aa: CAWSRAGGMTEAFF
cdr3_nt: TGTGCCTGGAGTCGGGCAGGGGGCATGACTGAAGCTTTCTTT
d_call: TRBD1
j_call: TRBJ1-1
v_call: TRBV30
clone_size: .

cdr3_aa: CASSRTPGTGTGEQYF
cdr3_nt: TGCGCCAGCAGCCGCACCCCGGGGACTGGGACTGGGGAGCAGTACTTC
d_call: .
j_call: TRBJ2-7
v_call: TRBV4-1
clone_size: .

cdr3_aa: CASSVGAGLNTGELFF
cdr3_nt: TGTGCCAGCAGCGTAGGGGCGGGGCTGAACACCGGGGAGCTGTTTTTT
d_call: .
j_call: TRBJ2-2
v_call: TRBV9
clone_size: .

cdr3_aa: CASSRGTSGGRGQYF
cdr3_nt: TGTGCCAGCAGCCGAGGGACTAGCGGGGGCCGAGGGCAGTACTTC
d_call: TRBD2
j_call: TRBJ2-7
v_call: TRBV7-8
clone_size: once

cdr3_aa: CASSFRDMRYF
cdr3_nt: TGTGCCAGCAGTTTCCGGGACATGCGGTACTTC
d_call: .
j_call: TRBJ2-5
v_call: TRBV27
clone_size: once

cdr3_aa: CASSEDRGGNQPQHF
cdr3_nt: TGTGCCAGTAGCGAGGACAGGGGGGGCAATCAGCCCCAGCATTTT
d_call: TRBD1
j_call: TRBJ1-5
v_call: TRBV19
clone_size: .

cdr3_aa: CASSPYRGPLDTIYF
cdr3_nt: TGTGCCAGCAGTCCTTACAGGGGCCCTCTAGACACCATATATTTT
d_call: TRBD1
j_call: TRBJ1-3
v_call: TRBV6-5
clone_size: .

cdr3_aa: CASRGGAGNQPQHF
cdr3_nt: TGTGCCAGCAGGGGCGGGGCGGGAAATCAGCCCCAGCATTTT
d_call: .
j_call: TRBJ1-5
v_call: TRBV6-5
clone_size: once

cdr3_aa: CASSLGRLDTEAFF
cdr3_nt: TGTGCCAGCAGCCTGGGCAGGTTGGACACTGAAGCTTTCTTT
d_call: .
j_call: TRBJ1-1
v_call: TRBV27
clone_size: .

cdr3_aa: CASSLPPSTDTQYF
cdr3_nt: TGTGCCAGCAGTTTGCCTCCCAGTACAGATACGCAGTATTTT
d_call: .
j_call: TRBJ2-3
v_call: TRBV28
clone_size: .

cdr3_aa: CASSQRTAFGGYTF
cdr3_nt: TGTGCCAGCAGCCAGCGGACAGCATTTGGCGGCTACACCTTC
d_call: .
j_call: TRBJ1-2
v_call: TRBV11-2
clone_size: .